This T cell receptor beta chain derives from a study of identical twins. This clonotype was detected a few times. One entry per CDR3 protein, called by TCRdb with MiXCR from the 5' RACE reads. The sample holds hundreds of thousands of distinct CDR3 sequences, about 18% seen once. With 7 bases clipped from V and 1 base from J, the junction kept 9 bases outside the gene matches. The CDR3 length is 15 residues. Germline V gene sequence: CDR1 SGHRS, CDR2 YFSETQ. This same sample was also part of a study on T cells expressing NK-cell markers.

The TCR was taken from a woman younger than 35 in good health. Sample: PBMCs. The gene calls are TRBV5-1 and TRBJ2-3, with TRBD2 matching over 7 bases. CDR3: CASRLSGEGTDTQYF. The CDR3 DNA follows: TGCGCCAGCCGATTGAGCGGGGAAGGCACAGATACGCAGTATTTT.